These 7 T cell receptor beta chains originate from one sample sequenced in a study of blood T cell repertoires in COVID-19. TCRdb's table, derived via immunoSEQ multiplex PCR, lists solely in-frame clones and lacks some. This sample has around 380,000 clones, with approximately 87% found just once. The specimen sequenced was PBMCs or T cells enriched from blood (not recorded which). The source is a young man who had recovered from COVID-19.

This chain links TRBV13 with TRBJ2-7; 11 nucleotides agree with TRBD2. The germline V gene encodes CDR1 PRHDT and CDR2 FYEKMQ (reference sequence). The CDR3 has 17 amino acids. Trimming removed 3 bases from V and 4 bases from J; junction bases left unmatched: 11. In nucleotides, the CDR3 is TGTGCCAGCAGCTTGTTAGATCGACTAGCGGGGAAGTACGAGCAGTACTTC. Translation: CASSLLDRLAGKYEQYF.

The rearrangement links TRBV2 to TRBJ2-5; D is unresolved. The germline CDR1 and CDR2 sequences are SNHLY and FYNNEI. Trimming left V 2 bases short and J 5 bases short, with 12 bases between. This CDR3 region has 14 residues. CDR3 protein: CASSEITETETQYF. CDR3 coding DNA: TGTGCCAGCAGTGAAATTACGGAGACGGAGACCCAGTACTTC.

V gene TRBV4-3 combines with J gene TRBJ1-3; D not resolved. V gave up 1 base and J gave up 1 base, with 8 bases separating them. In germline, CDR1 is LGHNA, CDR2 YSLEER. The CDR3 runs 15 residues. The CDR3 protein is CASSQAVKSGNTIYF. CDR3 bases: TGCGCCAGCAGCCAAGCAGTCAAGTCTGGAAACACCATATATTTT.

This clone has only one observation. The rearrangement uses TRBV4-1 and TRBJ2-1; 8 positions match TRBD2. Germline assignment: CDR1 MGHRA and CDR2 YSYEKL. The CDR3 is 16 amino acids. V shed 4 bases and J 4 bases; nucleotides not matched to a gene: 9. This chain's CDR3 is CASSLSGGGDYNEQFF. In DNA, the CDR3 is TGCGCCAGCAGCCTATCCGGGGGGGGTGATTACAATGAGCAGTTCTTC.

The chain has TRBV5-6 and TRBJ2-2; no firm D call. Trimming stripped 2 bases from V and 5 bases from J, with 10 bases between. The CDR3 covers 14 residues. Germline V gene lookup returns CDR1 SGHDT and CDR2 YYEEEE. CDR3 sequence reads: CASSFMSGTGELFF. The CDR3 DNA follows: TGTGCCAGCAGCTTTATGTCCGGGACCGGGGAGCTGTTTTTT.

For this clone: Other DNA variants within this sample encode the same CDR3. The chain has TRBV4-3 and TRBJ1-1; a weak D match, TRBD1 (6 bases). Germline V gene sequence: CDR1 LGHNA, CDR2 YSLEER. The V end lost 0 bases, the J end lost 5 bases, and 7 bases lay between the germline ends. The CDR3 has 13 amino acids. The CDR3 DNA reads TGCGCCAGCAGCCAAGACACAGGGACTGAAGCTTTCTTT. Translation: CASSQDTGTEAFF.

The chain joins TRBV7-8 to TRBJ1-2; D is undetermined. Germline V gene sequence: CDR1 SGHVS, CDR2 FQNEAQ. The V and J ends lost 2 bases and 1 base respectively, with 14 bases between them. The CDR3 length is 16 residues. CDR3 sequence (DNA): TGTGCCAGCAGCTTATTAACAGCCGCTGATAACTATGGCTACACCTTC. Translation: CASSLLTAADNYGYTF.